A single sample is the source of the 30 T cell receptor beta chains below, sequenced in a study of spatial heterogeneity in lung cancer. Time point denoted: sample taken at primary tumor resection. Each CDR3 protein gets one entry after TCRdb re-called the 5' RACE reads with MiXCR. Of around 37,000 distinct CDR3 sequences in the sample, less than 9.5% were seen once. Material: PBMCs, obtained at surgery. Every receptor here comes from a female donor with early-stage non-small cell lung cancer.

This clonotype was recorded a few times. The CDR3 is CASSRGQVNSGANVLTF. CDR3 nucleotides: TGTGCCAGCAGCCGAGGACAGGTTAACTCTGGGGCCAACGTCCTGACTTTC. The chain uses TRBV7-2 and TRBJ2-6; 7 bases are shared with TRBD1. After removal of 5 bases from V and 0 bases from J, the junction contained 7 bases not matched to a gene. CDR1 SGHTA and CDR2 FQGNSA come from the germline V gene. There are 17 residues in the CDR3.

The gene calls are TRBV6-2 or TRBV6-3 and TRBJ2-7; D uncertain. V lost 7 bases to trimming and J lost 1 base, with 11 bases between them. This CDR3 is 13 amino acids long. The germline V gene encodes CDR1 MNHEY and CDR2 SVGEGT. The CDR3 loop reads CASMRQGSYEQYF. Written as DNA, the CDR3 is TGTGCCAGCATGCGCCAAGGGTCCTACGAGCAGTACTTC.

This clonotype was found a few times. The chain links TRBV20-1 to TRBJ1-2; D gene ambiguous. Germline V gives CDR1 DFQATT, CDR2 SNEGSKA (reference sequence). The CDR3 covers 12 residues. The CDR3: CSLPTRVYGYTF. As DNA, the CDR3 is TGCAGCCTACCGACAAGAGTCTATGGCTACACCTTC.

Points on this clonotype: A read error may explain this, as a much larger clone is one base away. The CDR3 end shows no conserved phenylalanine or tryptophan, and so a read error is likely. The V and J genes are TRBV2 and TRBJ2-7; 10 bases are shared with TRBD2. Germline values: CDR1 SNHLY, CDR2 FYNNEI. V shed 2 bases, J shed 4 bases, and the junction held 2 bases outside the gene matches. The CDR3 consists of 14 residues. The CDR3 bases are TGTGCCAGCAGTGAAAGCGGGGGGGCGTACGAGCAGTACTAC. Translating gives CASSESGGAYEQYY.

The rearrangement joins TRBV19 to TRBJ2-1, with D possibly being TRBD1 (6 bases). The CDR3 totals 15 residues. V was trimmed by 1 base and J by 5 bases, leaving 12 bases between them. Germline V gene sequence: CDR1 LNHDA, CDR2 SQIVND (reference sequence). CDR3 sequence reads: CASSIAGRGNNEQFF. DNA of the CDR3: TGTGCCAGTAGTATAGCCGGAAGGGGGAACAATGAGCAGTTCTTC.

The chain has TRBV20-1 and TRBJ2-5, with unresolved D. V gave up 6 bases and J gave up 5 bases, with 10 bases separating them. The CDR3 consists of 11 residues. Germline CDR1 DFQATT, CDR2 SNEGSKA (reference sequence). Written as DNA, the CDR3 is TGCAGTGCCCACGAGCGCGAGACCCAGTACTTC. This codes for CSAHERETQYF.

In its sample, this clonotype was seen many times. The chain uses TRBV6-2 or TRBV6-3 and TRBJ2-3; TRBD1 is a possible D gene (6 bases). V was shortened by 2 bases and J by 2 bases, with 17 bases between the two germline ends. CDR3 size: 17 residues. Germline V gives CDR1 MNHEY, CDR2 SVGEGT. CDR3 protein: CASSYDWGQANTDTQYF. In nucleotides, the CDR3 is TGTGCCAGCAGTTACGATTGGGGACAAGCAAACACAGATACGCAGTATTTT.

This clonotype was seen ten or more times. The V gene is TRBV10-3, the J gene TRBJ2-1; D possibly uses TRBD1 or TRBD2 (5 bases each). The V gene's germline CDR1 is ENHRY and CDR2 SYGVKD. Trimming took 4 bases from V and 9 from J, leaving 19 bases between them. The CDR3 spans 15 residues. The CDR3 DNA follows: TGTGCCATCAGTGCGGGCAGGGAGCAGGGTGGTGAGCAGTTCTTC. This sequence encodes CAISAGREQGGEQFF.

This rearrangement joins TRBV7-2 to TRBJ2-1, with D uncertain. V was trimmed by 4 bases and J by 12 bases, leaving 13 bases between them. Looked up from germline, CDR1 is SGHTA and CDR2 is FQGNSA. The CDR3 is made up of 12 amino acids. The CDR3 spells CASSSTDLTQFF. As DNA, the CDR3 is TGTGCCAGCAGCTCCACAGACCTCACGCAGTTCTTC.

This clonotype has more than one count but fewer than ten. This chain uses TRBV6-6 with TRBJ1-6; perhaps TRBD1 as D (6 bases). Trimming stripped 5 bases from V and 7 bases from J, with 15 bases between. CDR1 and CDR2 from the germline V gene are MNHNY and SVGAGI (reference sequence). The CDR3 covers 15 residues. CDR3 nucleotides: TGTGCCAGCAGTCCTATTGGGACACACAATTCACCCCTCCACTTT. This encodes CASSPIGTHNSPLHF.

The rearrangement uses TRBV2 and TRBJ1-5; TRBD1 aligns across 10 bases. The closer fit of TRBJ2-3 to the DNA end suggests the J call may be wrong. Germline V gene sequence: CDR1 SNHLY, CDR2 FYNNEI. The CDR3 loop spans 14 amino acids. This CDR3 is CASSHGTGDQPQYF. CDR3 DNA: TGTGCCAGCAGTCATGGGACAGGGGATCAGCCCCAGTATTTT.

This clonotype turned up a few times. This chain joins TRBV11-1 and TRBJ2-1; 10 positions agree with TRBD2. Germline trimming cut 6 bases from V and 6 bases from J; bases unmatched to any gene: 8. Germline V CDR1 and CDR2: SGHAT, FQDESV (reference sequence). The length of the CDR3 is 15 residues. The CDR3 region is CASSQTSGDLNEQFF. The CDR3 coding sequence is TGTGCCAGCAGTCAAACTAGCGGGGACCTCAATGAGCAGTTCTTC.

There are a few counts of this clonotype. The chain is built from TRBV11-2 and TRBJ1-1; 8 bases align to TRBD1. The V gene end was trimmed by 3 bases and the J gene end by 1 base; junction bases not matched to a gene: 4. There are 15 residues in the CDR3. The germline CDR1 and CDR2 sequences are SGHAT and FQNNGV. CDR3 region: CASSLNRGANTEAFF. The CDR3 region has the DNA TGTGCCAGCAGCTTGAACAGGGGGGCGAACACTGAAGCTTTCTTT.

This clonotype was counted a few times. The rearrangement joins TRBV7-2 to TRBJ2-1, with D possibly TRBD2 on 6 matching bases. The CDR3 length is 16 residues. The V end was cut by 4 bases, the J end by 0 bases, with 13 bases between. Germline V CDR1 and CDR2: SGHTA, FQGNSA. In DNA, the CDR3 is TGTGCCAGCAGCTCCCCCAGAGCGGGCTCCTACAATGAGCAGTTCTTC. Its protein is CASSSPRAGSYNEQFF. The entire variable domain, with the rest obtained from reference TRBV7-2 and TRBJ2-1, is as follows: GAGVSQSPSNKVTEKGKDVELRCDPISGHTALYWYRQSLGQGLEFLIYFQGNSAPDKSGLPSDRFSAERTGGSVSTLTIQRTQQEDSAVYLCASSSPRAGSYNEQFFGPGTRLTVL.

The J gene is TRBJ1-1, the V gene TRBV5-1; the D gene is possibly TRBD1 (5 bases). The CDR3 consists of 13 residues. Germline V CDR1 and CDR2: SGHRS, YFSETQ. V lost 0 bases and J 6 bases, leaving 9 bases between the germline ends. As DNA, the CDR3 is TGCGCCAGCAGCTTGGATGACAGCGCTGAAGCTTTCTTT. Its protein product is CASSLDDSAEAFF. The variable domain in full, completed from reference TRBV5-1 and TRBJ1-1, reads KAGVTQTPRYLIKTRGQQVTLSCSPISGHRSVSWYQQTPGQGLQFLFEYFSETQRNKGNFPGRFSGRQFSNSRSEMNVSTLELGDSALYLCASSLDDSAEAFFGQGTRLTVV.

The CDR3 nucleotides read TGTGCCAGCAGTTTAATTGTCACCATGAACACTGAAGCTTTCTTT. This translates into CASSLIVTMNTEAFF. The chain has TRBV12-3 or TRBV12-4 and TRBJ1-1; D gene ambiguous. The V end lost 2 bases, the J end lost 0 bases, and 10 bases lay between the germline ends. The CDR3 has 15 residues.

At least ten counts were recorded for this clonotype. This chain uses TRBV29-1 with TRBJ2-5; D not certain. V was trimmed by 7 bases and J by 1 base, leaving 10 bases between them. The CDR3 spans 12 residues. Germline V lookup: CDR1 SQVTM, CDR2 ANQGSEA. CDR3 nucleotides: TGCAGCGCCGCAGACCCCCAAGAGACCCAGTACTTC. Translating it yields CSAADPQETQYF.

This clonotype was recorded many times. The chain has TRBV11-2 and TRBJ1-1; 8 bases agree with TRBD1. Germline CDR1 reads SGHAT; CDR2 reads FQNNGV. This CDR3 region has 16 residues. With V trimmed by 4 bases and J by 3 bases, 10 bases remained unmatched. The CDR3 protein is CASSSSSAGGHTEAFF. CDR3 DNA sequence: TGTGCCAGCAGCTCCTCATCGGCAGGGGGCCACACTGAAGCTTTCTTT.

This clonotype has just a few counts. This chain connects TRBV24-1 to TRBJ2-6; the D gene could be TRBD1 or TRBD2 (5 bases each). The germline CDR1 and CDR2 sequences are KGHDR and SFDVKD. The length of the CDR3 is 16 residues. Trimming cost V 6 bases and J 0 bases, with 11 bases left between them. The CDR3 sequence: CATSPPGSSGANVLTF. CDR3 nucleotides: TGTGCCACCAGTCCCCCAGGGAGCTCTGGGGCCAACGTCCTGACTTTC.

In its sample, this clonotype was seen many times. This sequence joins TRBV5-8 and TRBJ1-6; a possible D gene is TRBD1 (6 bases). Germline CDR1 is SGHTS and CDR2 is YDEGEE. Trimming removed 2 bases at V and 7 bases at J, with 10 bases between. The CDR3 totals 14 residues. As DNA, the CDR3 is TGTGCCAGCAGCTTCCCGGGGGCCAATTCACCCCTCCACTTT. Translation: CASSFPGANSPLHF.

This clonotype was detected only a few times. The chain uses TRBV5-5 and TRBJ1-5; 10 nucleotides agree with TRBD1. Germline-derived CDR1 and CDR2 are SGHKS and YYEKEE (reference sequence). The CDR3 length is 15 residues. The trim removed 6 bases at V and 5 bases at J, leaving 8 bases unmatched. The CDR3 spells CASNPTGGLDQPQHF. CDR3 sequence (DNA): TGTGCCAGCAACCCGACAGGGGGCTTGGATCAGCCCCAGCATTTT.

This clonotype was counted at least ten times. V and J are TRBV29-1 and TRBJ1-1, with TRBD1 as a possible D gene (6 bases). Between the trimmed V and J ends, which lost 7 bases and 12 bases, there was a span of 21 bases. The CDR3 is 12 residues long. Germline V lookup: CDR1 SQVTM, CDR2 ANQGSEA. The CDR3, as DNA: TGCAGCGGTACCGAAGAGGGGGTGGGGTCTTTCTTT. It encodes CSGTEEGVGSFF.

This clonotype was observed a few times. The CDR3 reads CASSFGFDTEAFF. DNA of the CDR3: TGTGCCAGCAGCTTCGGGTTTGACACTGAAGCTTTCTTT. The chain links TRBV7-9 to TRBJ1-1; D uncertain. V was cut by 3 bases and J by 3 bases, with 8 bases left in between. This CDR3 contains 13 residues. Germline V CDR1 and CDR2: SEHNR, FQNEAQ (reference sequence).

This clonotype has only a few counts. The chain couples TRBV20-1 to TRBJ2-2; D is perhaps TRBD2 (6 bases). Per the germline V gene, CDR1 is DFQATT and CDR2 is SNEGSKA (reference sequence). This CDR3 has 14 amino acids. Trimming cost V 4 bases and J 4 bases, with 13 bases left between them. As DNA, the CDR3 is TGCAGTGCTACGTCTAGCGCCGGCACCGGGGAGCTGTTTTTT. Amino acid sequence: CSATSSAGTGELFF.

This clonotype was detected ten times or more. The chain has TRBV5-1 and TRBJ2-7; the D gene is possibly TRBD2 (5 bases). This CDR3 has 15 residues. Trimming pared 4 bases from V and 2 bases from J, leaving 16 bases between. Germline values: CDR1 SGHRS, CDR2 YFSETQ. The DNA of the CDR3 is TGCGCCAGCAGCCTCCATCCTACGGGGACCTACGAGCAGTACTTC. Its translation: CASSLHPTGTYEQYF.

The V and J genes are TRBV28 and TRBJ2-3; possible D gene TRBD2, 6 bases. CDR1 and CDR2 from the germline V gene are MDHEN and SYDVKM. The CDR3 runs to 14 residues. Between the trimmed V and J ends, which lost 6 bases and 10 bases, there was a span of 20 bases. The CDR3 DNA reads TGTGCCAGCAGCCCGGGCGGGGTGGTACCCCCGCAGTATTTT. It yields the protein CASSPGGVVPPQYF.

This clonotype was observed at least ten times. This chain connects TRBV20-1 to TRBJ2-7; TRBD2 agrees at 8 bases. V was pared by 6 bases and J by 3 bases, with 10 bases of the junction left unmatched. The CDR3 spans 14 residues. The V gene's germline CDR1 is DFQATT and CDR2 SNEGSKA (reference sequence). The CDR3 region has the DNA TGCAGTGCGGTAAAGCGGGAGTCTCACTACGAGCAGTACTTC. Its protein is CSAVKRESHYEQYF.

The V gene is TRBV29-1, the J gene TRBJ1-1, with a tentative D call TRBD1 (6 bases). Trimming cost V 7 bases and J 0 bases, with 9 bases left between them. The germline V gene has CDR1 SQVTM and CDR2 ANQGSEA. The CDR3 is made up of 12 amino acids. CDR3 coding DNA: TGCAGCGGTACAGGGTTGAACACTGAAGCTTTCTTT. This codes for CSGTGLNTEAFF.

There are many counts of this clonotype. V is TRBV6-5 and J is TRBJ2-2; 10 bases are shared with TRBD2. CDR1 MNHEY and CDR2 SVGAGI come from the germline V gene. The CDR3 contains 15 residues. With V trimmed by 6 bases and J by 4 bases, 5 bases remained unmatched. CDR3 DNA: TGTGCCAGCAGAGTAGCGGGAGGTAGCACCGGGGAGCTGTTTTTT. It translates to CASRVAGGSTGELFF.

This sequence joins TRBV5-1 and TRBJ2-1; D perhaps matches TRBD2 (6 bases). This CDR3 spans 16 amino acids. CDR1 is SGHRS and CDR2 is YFSETQ in the germline V gene. The V gene lost 3 bases and the J gene lost 4 bases, with 17 bases spanning the gap. CDR3: CASSSSMGGSYNEQFF. The CDR3 nucleotides are TGCGCCAGCAGCTCAAGTATGGGGGGATCGTACAATGAGCAGTTCTTC. The full variable domain, completed using reference TRBV5-1 and TRBJ2-1, is KAGVTQTPRYLIKTRGQQVTLSCSPISGHRSVSWYQQTPGQGLQFLFEYFSETQRNKGNFPGRFSGRQFSNSRSEMNVSTLELGDSALYLCASSSSMGGSYNEQFFGPGTRLTVL.